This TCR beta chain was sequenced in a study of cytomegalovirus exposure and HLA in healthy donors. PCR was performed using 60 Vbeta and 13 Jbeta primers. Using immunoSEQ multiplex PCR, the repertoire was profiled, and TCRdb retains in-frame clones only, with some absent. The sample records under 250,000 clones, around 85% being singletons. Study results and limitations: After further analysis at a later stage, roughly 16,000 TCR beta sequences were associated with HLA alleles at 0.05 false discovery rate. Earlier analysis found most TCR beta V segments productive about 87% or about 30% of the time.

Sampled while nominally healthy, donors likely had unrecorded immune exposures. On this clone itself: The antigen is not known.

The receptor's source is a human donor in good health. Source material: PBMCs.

The CDR3 nucleotides are TGTGCCAGCTCACCCCGTAGCGGGGGGACCTACGAGCAGTACTTC. It encodes CASSPRSGGTYEQYF. The chain links TRBV18 to TRBJ2-7; TRBD2 aligns across 10 bases. Germline lookup yields CDR1 KGHSH and CDR2 LQKENI. J gave up 2 bases and V 3 bases, and 4 bases lay outside the gene matches. This CDR3 spans 15 amino acids.